This T cell receptor (beta chain) was recorded in a study of blood T cells in healthy people across ages (dated by TCRdb to 2013 to 2016). With respect to the entire study: In model experiments, roughly one uniquely barcoded TCR beta cDNA molecule per two T cells was captured by template switching. The donors were divided into four age groups: young (average around 16 years), middle-aged (approximately 41), aged (about 56) and long-lived (approximately 74). The study measured age-related changes in TCR beta repertoire diversity using deep sequencing normalized with unique cDNA molecular identifiers. Using the same blood draw, the study looked at two additional independent replicas of 1 million unique cDNA reads for two donors, one aged 18 to 30 and the other aged 80 or older. To avoid experimental bias, donors of different ages were spread randomly across the sequencing lanes. Paper-wide results and their limitations: Because profiling used bulk unsorted PBMCs, naive and antigen-experienced compartments could not be compared conclusively. There was a strong correlation between observed TCR beta diversity and the percentage of naive T cells measured by flow cytometry. The long-lived group showed more naive CD4+ T cells, fewer expanded clones and increased TCR diversity than the aged group, suggesting age selection. Estimates of total diversity based on one million sequenced T cells were regarded as lower bounds and as underestimates. As age increased, observed TCR beta diversity per million T cells dropped in a roughly linear way, and a significant reduction was already evident by age 40. Because the CMV infection status of the donors was unknown, age-related changes in expanded clonotypes may potentially have been confounded.

The protocol used for the library was 5' RACE. The data were produced on an Illumina HiSeq 2500. A second PCR of about 7 to 12 cycles was run with a J-beta primer mix and a sample-barcoded 5' primer. A unique molecular identifier was introduced onto each TCR beta cDNA molecule by a template-switch 5' adaptor carrying 12 random nucleotides. Each sample yielded at least 2.5 million CDR3-containing paired-end reads. First-strand cDNA was synthesized from all RNA with the Mint cDNA synthesis kit, primed by a TRBC-specific oligonucleotide. All cDNA was treated with uracil-DNA glycosylase and then went through a first 18-cycle PCR with the universal primers M1SS and BC2_uni_R. From the authors' description of their analysis: Normalization of each sample was performed by random selection of 1 million high-quality reads, each carrying a distinct molecular identifier. Instead of being binned into consensus sequences, reads that shared molecular identifiers were thrown out. MiTCR, run with a Q25 quality threshold and the strictest error-elimination algorithm, handled CDR3 identification, clonotype clustering and error correction. A nonparametric unseen species model with Euler transformation was used to estimate a lower bound on total TCR beta diversity. TCRdb reworked the public reads: Q25 trimming with fastp, MiXCR clone assembly, productive beta chains retained. When rows share a CDR3 protein, they turn into one entry using the most common DNA and genes. The V and J calls and clone size come from TCRdb's table, not from the authors' own analysis. For this sample the table gives 550,000 to 750,000 distinct CDR3 sequences, of which roughly 21% were detected only once. The ten largest account for roughly 3.4% of the sample.

This clonotype was observed a few times. Its antigen is currently not known. No per-base quality is available; no much larger clone lies one base away. Systemically healthy Caucasian individuals from Russia, 39 in total and aged about 6 to 90 years, were included as donors. About 10 milliliters of peripheral blood were collected from each donor into EDTA-treated Vacutainer tubes. Ficoll-Paque density-gradient centrifugation was used to isolate PBMCs, with at least 7 million per sample. Trizol reagent was used to extract total RNA from the PBMCs, yielding at least 5 micrograms per sample. The percentages of naive CD45RAhigh/CD27high T cells were determined by flow cytometry on a PBMC aliquot from every donor. Compared with germline, V lacks 4 bases and J lacks 12 bases; bases without a gene match: 6. The CDR3, cysteine through phenylalanine, is 11 amino acids long. The entry retains the CDR3 DNA only, 33 bases that are in frame from base 1.

The TCR sequence derives from a man in his 70s in good health. The sequenced sample was blood. The rearranged chain carries TRBV12-3 or TRBV12-4 and TRBJ2-7; TRBD1 agrees with 7 junctional bases. The DNA is TGTGCCAGCAGTTCCGGGACAGTGCGGTACTTC. It is translated as CASSSGTVRYF.